This is a list of T cell receptor beta chains from one sample in a study of Ad26.COV2.S vaccination and SARS-CoV-2 variants. Here immunoSEQ multiplex PCR was the method, and the copy in TCRdb shows in-frame clones only, minus some. The data show 410,000 or so clones, around 90% seen once. Source: peripheral blood, taken in a trial of Ad26.COV2.S vaccine versus placebo. These TCRs come from a person aged 18-60 years who received the Ad26.COV2.S COVID-19 vaccine or a placebo. Both conserved end residues are part of each CDR3. A D gene is named only where the DNA matches it firmly.

J: TRBJ1-4; D: NA; V: TRBV3-1/TRBV3-2; CDR3: CASSQWGRNEKLFF
J: TRBJ2-2; D: NA; V: TRBV11-2; CDR3: CASSLETGELFF
J: TRBJ1-2; D: NA; V: TRBV7-9; CDR3: CASSSISGAYGYTF
J: TRBJ2-5; D: NA; V: TRBV4-3; CDR3: CASSQGIRPQETQYF
J: TRBJ1-1; D: NA; V: TRBV28; CDR3: CASSSRGIPLMNTEAFF
J: TRBJ1-4; D: NA; V: TRBV28; CDR3: CASTFLGDLNEKLFF
J: TRBJ1-2; D: NA; V: TRBV5-4; CDR3: CASSPKGGYGYTF
J: TRBJ2-1; D: TRBD2; V: TRBV7-9; CDR3: CASSFTSVEQFF
J: TRBJ1-1; D: NA; V: TRBV6-5; CDR3: CASSYLGAIEAFF
J: TRBJ2-5; D: TRBD1; V: TRBV5-4; CDR3: CASSFPGTGGGETQYF
J: TRBJ1-1; D: NA; V: TRBV3-1/TRBV3-2; CDR3: CAPQRLLRNTEAFF